Listed below are T cell receptor beta chains from one sample, sequenced in a study of T cells in Graves' hyperthyroidism and ophthalmopathy. MiXCR was run by TCRdb on the multiplex PCR reads, yielding one entry per CDR3 protein. The sample records fewer than 700,000 distinct CDR3 sequences, about a sixth being singletons. The sequenced material came from blood. The source is a young woman with Graves' hyperthyroidism. Each CDR3 is given with its conserved first and last residue. A D gene is named only where the DNA matches it firmly. Size values are once, few and many counts, or a class for expanded clones, and some rows have none.

14	few	TRBJ1-3	NA	TRBV12-3/TRBV12-4	CASNAPGRRNTIYF	TGTGCCAGCAATGCTCCGGGTCGACGAAACACCATATATTTT
16	many	TRBJ2-5	NA	TRBV2	CASSDPEQNLQETQYF	TGTGCCAGCAGTGATCCGGAACAGAACCTCCAAGAGACCCAGTACTTC
13	NA	TRBJ2-2	TRBD2	TRBV12-3/TRBV12-4	CASSLGEGGELFF	TGTGCCAGCAGTTTAGGGGAGGGCGGGGAGCTGTTTTTT
14	many	TRBJ2-3	NA	TRBV12-3/TRBV12-4	CASTPPPLKDTQYF	TGTGCCAGCACCCCGCCCCCCCTTAAGGATACGCAGTATTTT
17	many	TRBJ2-1	TRBD2	TRBV12-3/TRBV12-4	CASSLRGTSGMGNEQFF	TGTGCCAGCAGTTTGCGCGGCACTAGCGGGATGGGTAATGAGCAGTTCTTC
16	NA	TRBJ1-4	NA	TRBV6-5	CASSYSWQTTNEKLFF	TGTGCCAGCAGTTACTCCTGGCAGACAACTAATGAAAAACTGTTTTTT
17	NA	TRBJ2-3	TRBD2	TRBV20-1	CSADSVGTSGATDTQYF	TGCAGTGCTGACTCCGTCGGGACTAGCGGGGCTACAGATACGCAGTATTTT
15	NA	TRBJ2-5	NA	TRBV11-1	CASSLAFGKGETQYF	TGTGCCAGCAGCTTAGCGTTCGGGAAAGGAGAGACCCAGTACTTC
13	NA	TRBJ1-1	NA	TRBV25-1	CASRHPGDTEAFF	TGTGCCAGCAGACACCCAGGGGACACTGAAGCTTTCTTT
14	NA	TRBJ2-5	TRBD1	TRBV19	CASSPGTVEETQYF	TGTGCCAGTAGTCCCGGGACAGTTGAAGAGACCCAGTACTTC
15	NA	TRBJ1-4	NA	TRBV27	CASTKQGSPNEKLFF	TGTGCCAGCACCAAACAGGGATCCCCCAATGAAAAACTGTTTTTT
15	many	TRBJ2-7	TRBD1	TRBV9	CASSVGTGGSYEQYF	TGTGCCAGCAGCGTCGGGACAGGGGGATCCTACGAGCAGTACTTC
16	many	TRBJ2-3	TRBD2	TRBV2	CASTKMALAGTDTQYF	TGTGCCAGCACAAAGATGGCGCTAGCGGGCACAGATACGCAGTATTTT
13	many	TRBJ1-2	TRBD1	TRBV2	CAGTGTGGNGYTF	TGTGCCGGAACCGGGACAGGGGGGAATGGCTACACCTTC
14	NA	TRBJ2-1	TRBD2	TRBV5-1	CASSPGTSAAEQFF	TGCGCCAGCAGCCCTGGGACTAGCGCGGCTGAGCAGTTCTTC
14	many	TRBJ2-3	NA	TRBV7-8	CASRMTGPTDTQYF	TGTGCCAGCAGAATGACAGGACCCACAGATACGCAGTATTTT
14	few	TRBJ2-5	NA	TRBV7-9	CASGRGIRGETQYF	TGTGCCAGCGGCCGAGGCATCAGGGGAGAGACCCAGTACTTC
18	NA	TRBJ2-7	TRBD2	TRBV20-1	CSAIGTSGGGSSPYEQYF	TGCAGTGCCATTGGGACTAGCGGGGGGGGGTCCAGCCCCTACGAGCAGTACTTC
14	NA	TRBJ2-5	TRBD1	TRBV12-5	CASGSTGRGETQYF	TGTGCTAGTGGTTCAACAGGCAGGGGGGAGACCCAGTACTTC
17	NA	TRBJ2-1	TRBD2	TRBV7-3	CASSSLLGAGKQNEQFF	TGTGCCAGCAGCTCTCTCTTGGGAGCGGGAAAACAGAATGAGCAGTTCTTC
15	NA	TRBJ2-1	TRBD1	TRBV20-1	CSASANWGQGNEQFF	TGCAGTGCTAGCGCGAATTGGGGACAGGGAAATGAGCAGTTCTTC
15	NA	TRBJ1-5	TRBD1	TRBV20-1	CSARKQGQSNQPQHF	TGCAGTGCTCGAAAACAGGGGCAGAGCAATCAGCCCCAGCATTTT
17	few	TRBJ2-3	NA	TRBV24-1	CATSDPGDRNPTDTQYF	TGTGCCACCAGTGATCCAGGTGACAGGAACCCCACAGATACGCAGTATTTT
12	few	TRBJ1-2	TRBD1	TRBV5-1	CASRDSEYGYTF	TGCGCCAGCCGGGACAGCGAATATGGCTACACCTTC
17	NA	TRBJ1-5	TRBD1	TRBV20-1	CSARDRTNRGSNQPQHF	TGCAGTGCCCGAGATCGAACGAACAGGGGTAGCAATCAGCCCCAGCATTTT
16	few	TRBJ1-2	NA	TRBV24-1	CATSSPETGANYGYTF	TGTGCCACCAGTTCCCCAGAGACAGGAGCTAACTATGGCTACACCTTC
15	NA	TRBJ2-7	TRBD2	TRBV2	CASSASGTSGNKQYF	TGTGCCAGCAGTGCATCCGGGACTAGCGGGAATAAGCAGTACTTC
15	few	TRBJ2-7	NA	TRBV5-1	CASSGAGTAGYEQYF	TGCGCCAGCAGCGGAGCCGGGACAGCGGGCTACGAGCAGTACTTC
16	NA	TRBJ2-1	TRBD2	TRBV18	CASSPPSSGLVPREFF	TGTGCCAGCTCACCACCATCTAGCGGCCTGGTGCCTAGGGAGTTCTTC
16	many	TRBJ1-5	TRBD1	TRBV27	CASSSLGTGGSQPQHF	TGTGCCAGCAGTTCCCTAGGGACAGGGGGGAGTCAGCCCCAGCATTTT
13	many	TRBJ2-7	NA	TRBV30	CARSEGPPDEQYF	TGTGCCCGGTCGGAGGGCCCACCTGACGAGCAGTACTTC
15	NA	TRBJ1-5	NA	TRBV2	CASSEDTYSNQPQHF	TGTGCCAGCAGTGAAGACACTTATAGCAATCAGCCCCAGCATTTT
13	many	TRBJ1-4	NA	TRBV30	CAWSGPKSGKLFF	TGTGCCTGGAGTGGGCCCAAATCAGGAAAACTGTTTTTT
17	many	TRBJ1-1	TRBD1	TRBV2	CASNPPPGQGFSAEAFF	TGTGCCAGCAACCCCCCCCCGGGACAGGGTTTTAGCGCTGAAGCTTTCTTT
17	many	TRBJ2-1	TRBD2	TRBV2	CASSRTSGRAISHEQFF	TGTGCCAGCAGCAGGACTAGCGGGAGGGCCATAAGTCATGAGCAGTTCTTC
12	few	TRBJ1-1	NA	TRBV27	CASSSSALEAFF	TGTGCCAGCAGTTCTTCAGCCCTTGAAGCTTTCTTT
16	few	TRBJ2-1	NA	TRBV12-3/TRBV12-4	CASSLQWGSSYNEQFF	TGTGCCAGCAGTCTCCAGTGGGGGAGCTCCTACAATGAGCAGTTCTTC
16	many	TRBJ2-1	TRBD2	TRBV7-8	CASSLAGTSGRATQFF	TGTGCCAGCAGCTTAGCCGGGACTAGCGGGAGGGCCACACAGTTCTTC
15	few	TRBJ2-3	NA	TRBV9	CASSTKYRDADTQYF	TGTGCCAGCAGCACTAAGTACCGGGACGCCGATACGCAGTATTTT
14	NA	TRBJ2-2	TRBD1	TRBV12-3/TRBV12-4	CASSSTGNTGELLF	TGTGCCAGCAGTTCGACAGGGAACACCGGGGAGCTGCTTTTT
16	NA	TRBJ2-5	NA	TRBV24-1	CATSGPTPDRKETQYF	TGTGCCACCAGTGGCCCAACACCGGACAGAAAAGAGACCCAGTACTTC
16	NA	TRBJ2-1	TRBD2	TRBV20-1	CSASDVGTRRYNEQFF	TGCAGTGCTAGCGACGTTGGGACTAGGAGATACAATGAGCAGTTCTTC
13	few	TRBJ2-5	NA	TRBV9	CASSVDTQETQYF	TGTGCCAGCAGCGTAGACACGCAAGAGACCCAGTACTTC
14	many	TRBJ2-7	NA	TRBV2	CASSESRQTYEQYF	TGTGCCAGCAGTGAAAGTCGGCAGACCTACGAGCAGTACTTC
14	NA	TRBJ2-3	TRBD1	TRBV5-1	CASSLSGGRDTQYF	TGCGCCAGCAGCTTATCAGGGGGCAGGGATACGCAGTATTTT
15	NA	TRBJ2-7	NA	TRBV7-6	CASSPQLGGNYEQYF	TGTGCCAGCAGCCCACAGCTAGGCGGTAACTACGAGCAGTACTTC
13	many	TRBJ1-1	NA	TRBV2	CASSALENTEAFF	TGTGCCAGCAGTGCTCTGGAGAACACTGAAGCTTTCTTT
13	NA	TRBJ2-7	NA	TRBV5-4	CASSLDVTYEQYF	TGTGCCAGCAGCTTGGACGTAACCTACGAGCAGTACTTC
14	many	TRBJ1-2	NA	TRBV2	CASRDMGLAYGYTF	TGTGCCAGCCGGGACATGGGACTTGCGTATGGCTACACCTTC
13	NA	TRBJ1-2	NA	TRBV27	CASGRWGNYGYTF	TGTGCCAGCGGGAGGTGGGGTAACTATGGCTACACCTTC
13	NA	TRBJ2-7	NA	TRBV25-1	CASSESPQHEQYF	TGTGCCAGCAGTGAATCTCCTCAACACGAGCAGTACTTC
12	few	TRBJ2-3	NA	TRBV7-9	CASSPDSYTQYF	TGTGCCAGCAGTCCAGACTCGTATACGCAGTATTTT
15	many	TRBJ2-7	TRBD1	TRBV11-2	CASSYAGTGSHEQYF	TGTGCCAGCAGCTATGCGGGGACAGGGTCCCACGAGCAGTACTTC